Listed below are T cell receptor beta chains from one sample, sequenced in a study of T cell changes during pregnancy in multiple sclerosis. Produced via immunoSEQ multiplex PCR; TCRdb's table is partial and in-frame only. Counted here are around 110,000 clones, about 90% occurring once; the ten biggest clones make up less than 2%. The sample consisted of peripheral blood, taken in the third trimester of pregnancy. The receptor set was obtained from a female donor with multiple sclerosis, enrolled in a pregnancy study. Each CDR3 is given with its conserved first and last residue. The D gene is left open where the match is weak. Clone size is stated in some rows and not others, as once, few, many or a class when expanded.

>.|.|TRBJ2-7|TRBV30
CAWSRGGEQYF
TGTGCCTGGAGTAGGGGGGGCGAGCAGTACTTC
>TRBD1|.|TRBJ1-5|TRBV7-9
CASSLTGVQPQHF
TGTGCCAGCAGTTTGACAGGGGTTCAGCCCCAGCATTTT
>TRBD2|.|TRBJ2-7|TRBV25-1
CASSASGRAIYEQYF
TGTGCCAGCAGTGCTAGCGGGAGGGCCATTTACGAGCAGTACTTC
>TRBD1|.|TRBJ2-1|TRBV29-1
CTSGDSYNEQFF
TGCACCTCCGGGGACAGCTACAATGAGCAGTTCTTC
>.|.|TRBJ2-5|TRBV11-2
CASSLTETQYF
TGTGCCAGCAGTCTAACGGAGACCCAGTACTTC
>.|.|TRBJ1-1|TRBV6-6
CASGATGKGVTEAFF
TGTGCCAGCGGCGCTACAGGGAAGGGTGTCACTGAAGCTTTCTTT
>TRBD1|.|TRBJ2-1|TRBV4-2
CASSPGTASYNEQFF
TGTGCCAGCAGTCCCGGGACAGCCTCCTACAATGAGCAGTTCTTC
>.|.|TRBJ2-7|TRBV6-1
CATRDPVSGHEQYF
TGTGCCACCAGGGACCCGGTAAGCGGTCACGAGCAGTACTTC
>.|.|TRBJ2-7|TRBV5-6
CASSHGGGGYEQYF
TGTGCCAGCAGCCATGGGGGAGGGGGCTACGAGCAGTACTTC
>TRBD2|.|TRBJ2-7|TRBV28
CASSYILLAGIKPSEQYF
TGTGCCAGCAGCTATATCCTTCTAGCGGGAATTAAGCCCAGCGAGCAGTACTTC
>TRBD2|.|TRBJ2-2|TRBV14
CASSQVGGAHVNTGELFF
TGTGCCAGCAGCCAAGTCGGGGGGGCCCACGTTAACACCGGGGAGCTGTTTTTT
>TRBD1|.|TRBJ2-2|TRBV6-1
CASSTDRGITGELFF
TGTGCCAGCAGTACCGACAGGGGGATCACCGGGGAGCTGTTTTTT
>TRBD2|.|TRBJ2-5|TRBV27
CASSAGTSGMIKTQYF
TGTGCCAGCAGTGCCGGGACTAGCGGGATGATCAAGACCCAGTACTTC
>.|.|TRBJ2-5|TRBV28
CASRKERIQETQYF
TGTGCCAGCAGGAAGGAGCGGATCCAAGAGACCCAGTACTTC
>.|.|TRBJ1-3|TRBV6-6
CASKDSLSGNTIYF
TGTGCCAGCAAAGACAGCCTCTCTGGAAACACCATATATTTT
>.|.|TRBJ1-4|TRBV5-1
CASSLENHSSEKLFF
TGCGCCAGCAGCTTGGAGAACCATAGCAGCGAAAAACTGTTTTTT
>TRBD1|few|TRBJ2-7|TRBV6-5
CASSYLTGGAGEQYF
TGTGCCAGCAGTTACCTGACAGGGGGCGCGGGCGAGCAGTACTTC
>.|.|TRBJ2-1|TRBV11-2
CASSLAASYNEQFF
TGTGCCAGCAGCTTAGCCGCCAGCTACAATGAGCAGTTCTTC
>TRBD2|.|TRBJ2-5|TRBV5-6
CASSLTPSGGAGETQYF
TGTGCCAGCAGCTTGACACCTAGCGGGGGGGCCGGGGAGACCCAGTACTTC
>TRBD1|.|TRBJ1-5|TRBV29-1
CSVGDSYNQPQHF
TGCAGCGTTGGGGACAGCTATAATCAGCCCCAGCATTTT
>.|.|TRBJ1-5|TRBV7-2
CASSLSGNQPQHF
TGTGCCAGCAGCTTATCAGGGAATCAGCCCCAGCATTTT
>TRBD2|.|TRBJ2-2|TRBV9
CASSPQLRGANTGELFF
TGTGCCAGCAGCCCCCAGTTGCGGGGGGCGAACACCGGGGAGCTGTTTTTT
>.|many|TRBJ2-3|TRBV2
CASSEALRGTLYF
TGTGCCAGCAGTGAAGCGCTTCGGGGGACTTTGTATTTT
>.|.|TRBJ2-7|TRBV4-1
CASSQLTSYEQYF
TGCGCCAGCAGCCAATTGACTAGTTACGAGCAGTACTTC
>.|few|TRBJ2-3|TRBV6-5
CASSYSTGLMADTQYF
TGTGCCAGCAGTTACTCAACAGGGTTGATGGCAGATACGCAGTATTTT
>.|.|TRBJ2-3|TRBV7-3
CASSLSPRTVATDTQYF
TGTGCCAGCAGCTTAAGCCCGAGGACAGTCGCCACAGATACGCAGTATTTT
>TRBD2|.|TRBJ2-5|TRBV11-2
CASSLESGKDTQYF
TGTGCCAGCAGCTTAGAAAGCGGGAAGGATACCCAGTACTTC
>TRBD2|.|TRBJ2-7|TRBV27
CASSPRAPDLAGYEQYF
TGTGCCAGCAGTCCCCGGGCCCCCGACCTAGCGGGCTACGAGCAGTACTTC
>TRBD1|.|TRBJ2-2|TRBV5-1
CASSFAGTGNTGELFF
TGCGCCAGCAGCTTCGCCGGGACAGGGAACACCGGGGAGCTGTTTTTT
>TRBD1|.|TRBJ2-1|TRBV28
CASSLSDRVGEQFF
TGTGCCAGCAGTTTATCGGACAGGGTAGGTGAGCAGTTCTTC
>TRBD2|.|TRBJ2-5|TRBV7-8
CASSSLAGVGETQYF
TGTGCCAGCAGCTCCTTAGCGGGAGTAGGAGAGACCCAGTACTTC
>TRBD1|.|TRBJ2-7|TRBV19
CASRVSGQGSYEQYF
TGTGCCAGTAGAGTCTCCGGACAGGGGAGTTACGAGCAGTACTTC
>TRBD1|once|TRBJ1-2|TRBV7-2
CASSVTGGDGYTF
TGTGCCAGCAGCGTAACAGGGGGCGATGGCTACACCTTC
>TRBD1|.|TRBJ1-2|TRBV28
CATGQGFNYGYTF
TGTGCCACCGGACAGGGCTTTAACTATGGCTACACCTTC
>.|.|TRBJ1-5|TRBV19
CASTGEGGQPQHF
TGTGCCAGTACAGGGGAGGGTGGTCAGCCCCAGCATTTT
>.|.|TRBJ2-5|TRBV1
CTSSLLRGYLETQYF
TGCACCAGCAGCCTCCTGCGGGGCTACTTGGAGACCCAGTACTTC
>.|.|TRBJ1-4|TRBV5-6
CASSFIGRVQEKLFF
TGTGCCAGCAGCTTTATCGGCAGGGTACAAGAAAAACTGTTTTTT
>.|.|TRBJ1-1|TRBV5-1
CASSPWGRAGTEAFF
TGCGCCAGCAGCCCGTGGGGCAGGGCTGGCACTGAAGCTTTCTTT
>TRBD1|.|TRBJ1-5|TRBV27
CASSFTGDNQPQHF
TGTGCCAGCAGTTTTACAGGGGACAATCAGCCCCAGCATTTT
>.|.|TRBJ2-5|TRBV5-1
CASSLPLEGTQYF
TGCGCCAGCAGCTTGCCTCTAGAGGGGACCCAGTACTTC
>.|.|TRBJ1-2|TRBV7-9
CASSLGGLYNYGYTF
TGTGCCAGCAGCTTAGGGGGCCTTTACAACTATGGCTACACCTTC
>.|.|TRBJ2-1|TRBV19
CASSTAGPYNEQFF
TGTGCCAGTAGTACCGCGGGTCCCTACAATGAGCAGTTCTTC
>TRBD1|once|TRBJ1-1|TRBV11-1
CASSQDRVTEAFF
TGTGCCAGCAGCCAGGACAGGGTCACTGAAGCTTTCTTT
>.|.|TRBJ1-1|TRBV10-2
CASRLTGNTEAFF
TGCGCCAGCAGGCTTACAGGGAACACTGAAGCTTTCTTT
>.|.|TRBJ1-1|TRBV5-1
CASSPRRREGDTEAFF
TGCGCCAGCAGCCCCCGGAGGAGGGAGGGGGACACTGAAGCTTTCTTT
>.|.|TRBJ2-3|TRBV6-6
CASSPRDVGGDTQYF
TGTGCCAGCAGCCCCCGGGACGTAGGAGGGGATACGCAGTATTTT
>TRBD2|.|TRBJ2-2|TRBV19
CASKRREEVGELFF
TGTGCCAGTAAAAGGCGGGAGGAGGTCGGGGAGCTGTTTTTT
>TRBD1|.|TRBJ1-6|TRBV2
CASSEGQGALRISPLHF
TGTGCCAGCAGCGAGGGACAGGGGGCGTTAAGAATTTCACCCCTCCACTTT
>TRBD2|.|TRBJ2-7|TRBV7-2
CASSLKATSGGPYEQYF
TGTGCCAGCAGCTTAAAAGCGACTAGCGGGGGCCCCTACGAGCAGTACTTC
>.|.|TRBJ1-1|TRBV2
CASSEVGNTEAFF
TGTGCCAGCAGTGAAGTCGGGAACACTGAAGCTTTCTTT
>.|.|TRBJ2-3|TRBV5-1
CASSIKSDTQYF
TGCGCCAGCTCAATCAAATCAGATACGCAGTATTTT